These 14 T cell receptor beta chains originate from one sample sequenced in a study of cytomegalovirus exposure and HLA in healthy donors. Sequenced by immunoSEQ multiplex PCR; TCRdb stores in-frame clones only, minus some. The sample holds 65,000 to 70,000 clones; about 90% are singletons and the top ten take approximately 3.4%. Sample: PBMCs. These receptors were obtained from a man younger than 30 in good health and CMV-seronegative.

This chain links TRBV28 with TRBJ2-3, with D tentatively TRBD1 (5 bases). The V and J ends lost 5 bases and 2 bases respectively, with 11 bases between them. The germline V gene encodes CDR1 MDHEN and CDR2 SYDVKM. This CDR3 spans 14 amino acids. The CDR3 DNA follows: TGTGCCAGCAGTACCCCAGGGCACACAGATACGCAGTATTTT. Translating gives CASSTPGHTDTQYF.

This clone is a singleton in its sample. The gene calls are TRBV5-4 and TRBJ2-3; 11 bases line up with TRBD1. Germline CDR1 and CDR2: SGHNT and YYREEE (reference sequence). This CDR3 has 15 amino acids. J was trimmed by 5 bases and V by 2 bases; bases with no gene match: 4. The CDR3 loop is CASSFAGQGGDTQYF. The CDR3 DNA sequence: TGTGCCAGCAGCTTTGCGGGACAGGGGGGAGATACGCAGTATTTT.

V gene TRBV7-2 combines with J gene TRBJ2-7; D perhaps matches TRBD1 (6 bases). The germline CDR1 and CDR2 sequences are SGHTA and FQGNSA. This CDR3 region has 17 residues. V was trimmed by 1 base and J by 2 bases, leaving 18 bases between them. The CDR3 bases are TGTGCCAGCAGCTTAGTAGAGGGGCAGGGGCGACCCTACGAGCAGTACTTC. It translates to CASSLVEGQGRPYEQYF.

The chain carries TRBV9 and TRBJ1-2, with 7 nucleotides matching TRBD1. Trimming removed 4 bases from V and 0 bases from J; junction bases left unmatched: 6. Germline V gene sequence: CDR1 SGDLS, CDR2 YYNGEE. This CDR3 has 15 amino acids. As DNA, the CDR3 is TGTGCCAGCAGCCCAGGACAGGATGCTAACTATGGCTACACCTTC. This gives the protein CASSPGQDANYGYTF.

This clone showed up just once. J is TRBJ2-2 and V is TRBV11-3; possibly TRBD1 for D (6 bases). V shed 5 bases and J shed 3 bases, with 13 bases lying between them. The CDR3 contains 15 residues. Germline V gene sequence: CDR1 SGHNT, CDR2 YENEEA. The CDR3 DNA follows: TGTGCCAGCAGCGTACCGGGACACTACACCGGGGAGCTGTTTTTT. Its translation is CASSVPGHYTGELFF.

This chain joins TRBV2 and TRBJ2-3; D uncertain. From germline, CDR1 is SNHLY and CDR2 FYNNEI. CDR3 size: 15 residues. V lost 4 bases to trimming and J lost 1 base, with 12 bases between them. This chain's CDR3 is CASSVRAEGTDTQYF. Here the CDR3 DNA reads TGTGCCAGCAGTGTGCGAGCCGAAGGCACAGATACGCAGTATTTT.

The chain's CDR3 is CASSLGGRSYEQYF. In nucleotides, the CDR3 is TGTGCCAGCAGCTTAGGCGGGAGGTCCTACGAGCAGTACTTC. This chain connects TRBV7-2 to TRBJ2-7, with TRBD2 matching over 8 bases. Germline V gene sequence: CDR1 SGHTA, CDR2 FQGNSA. The CDR3 has 14 amino acids. The trim removed 1 base at V and 1 base at J, leaving 0 bases unmatched.

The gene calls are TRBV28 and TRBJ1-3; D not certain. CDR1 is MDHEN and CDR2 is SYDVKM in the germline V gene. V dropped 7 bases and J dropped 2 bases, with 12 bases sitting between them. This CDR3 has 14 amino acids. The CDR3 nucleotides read TGTGCCAGCACCGTAGGGAGTACTGGAAACACCATATATTTT. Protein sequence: CASTVGSTGNTIYF.

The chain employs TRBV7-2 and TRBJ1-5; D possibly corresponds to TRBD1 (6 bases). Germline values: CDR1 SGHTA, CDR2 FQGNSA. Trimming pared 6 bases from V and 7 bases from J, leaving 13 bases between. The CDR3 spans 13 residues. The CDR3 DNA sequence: TGTGCCAGCAGTTCTGACAGGTTCCAGCCCCAGCATTTT. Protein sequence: CASSSDRFQPQHF.

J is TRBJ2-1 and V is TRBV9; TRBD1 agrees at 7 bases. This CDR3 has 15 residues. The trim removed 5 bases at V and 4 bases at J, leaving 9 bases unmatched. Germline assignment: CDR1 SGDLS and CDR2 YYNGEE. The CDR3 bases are TGTGCCAGCAGAGCCCTAGGGACAGCGTACAATGAGCAGTTCTTC. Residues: CASRALGTAYNEQFF.

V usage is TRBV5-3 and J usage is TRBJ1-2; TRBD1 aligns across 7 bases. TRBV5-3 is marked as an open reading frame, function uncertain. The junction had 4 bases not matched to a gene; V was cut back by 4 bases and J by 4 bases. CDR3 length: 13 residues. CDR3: CARSLTGCYGYTF. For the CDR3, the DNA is TGTGCCAGAAGCCTGACAGGGTGCTATGGCTACACCTTC.

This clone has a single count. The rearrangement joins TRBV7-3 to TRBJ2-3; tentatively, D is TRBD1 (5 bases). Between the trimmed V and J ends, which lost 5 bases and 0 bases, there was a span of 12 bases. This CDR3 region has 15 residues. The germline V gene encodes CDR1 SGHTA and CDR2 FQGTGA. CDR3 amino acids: CASSPRQTSTDTQYF. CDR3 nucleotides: TGTGCCAGCAGCCCACGACAGACTAGCACAGATACGCAGTATTTT.

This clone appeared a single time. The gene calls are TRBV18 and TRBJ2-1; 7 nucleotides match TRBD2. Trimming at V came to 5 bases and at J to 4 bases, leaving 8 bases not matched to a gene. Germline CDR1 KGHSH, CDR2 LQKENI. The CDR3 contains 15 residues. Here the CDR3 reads CASSIRASGYNEQFF. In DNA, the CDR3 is TGTGCCAGCTCAATCCGTGCTAGCGGATACAATGAGCAGTTCTTC.

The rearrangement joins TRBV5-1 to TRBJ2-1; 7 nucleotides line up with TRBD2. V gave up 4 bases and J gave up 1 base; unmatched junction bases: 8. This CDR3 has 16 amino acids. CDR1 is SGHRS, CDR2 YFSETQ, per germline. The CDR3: CASSPPSGGSYNEQFF. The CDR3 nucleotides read TGCGCCAGCAGCCCCCCATCCGGGGGGTCCTACAATGAGCAGTTCTTC. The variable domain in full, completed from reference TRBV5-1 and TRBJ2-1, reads KAGVTQTPRYLIKTRGQQVTLSCSPISGHRSVSWYQQTPGQGLQFLFEYFSETQRNKGNFPGRFSGRQFSNSRSEMNVSTLELGDSALYLCASSPPSGGSYNEQFFGPGTRLTVL.